This entry describes one T cell receptor (beta chain). Its antigen remains unidentified. The record originates from a study of cytomegalovirus exposure and HLA in healthy donors. A multiplex PCR was run with 60 Vbeta primers and 13 Jbeta primers. The table came from immunoSEQ multiplex PCR; TCRdb's copy has only in-frame clones and leaves some out. The table includes around 210,000 clones, about 77% detected once. Study conclusions and caveats: A further, later analysis showed that HLA-associated TCR beta chains (compared with equally common others) were more clonally expanded. The authors listed 150 to 200 TCR beta chains as cytomegalovirus-associated.

The receptor's source is a boy aged 5-17 years in good health and CMV-seronegative. Material: PBMCs.

The CDR3 region has the DNA TGTGCCAGCAGCTTCCGGGAATCCACAGATACGCAGTATTTT. It translates to CASSFRESTDTQYF. V gene TRBV5-4 combines with J gene TRBJ2-3; possible D gene TRBD2, 5 bases. The CDR3 extends over 14 amino acids. Trimming stripped 2 bases from V and 2 bases from J, with 9 bases between. Germline CDR1 and CDR2: SGHNT and YYREEE (reference sequence).